This entry lists 20 T cell receptor beta chains sequenced from one sample in a study of cytomegalovirus exposure and HLA in healthy donors. PCR was performed using 60 Vbeta and 13 Jbeta primers. Libraries were prepared by immunoSEQ multiplex PCR; TCRdb keeps only in-frame clonotypes and omits some of them. In the table there are about 130,000 clones, less than 85% of which are singletons. Sequenced: PBMCs. The receptors derive from a man in his forties in good health and CMV-seronegative.

The rearrangement joins TRBV5-8 to TRBJ2-1; 9 bases fit TRBD2. The germline V gene encodes CDR1 SGHTS and CDR2 YDEGEE. This CDR3 region has 15 residues. J gave up 9 bases and V 3 bases, and 10 bases lay outside the gene matches. The CDR3 here is CASSSRRRGGSEQFF. In DNA, the CDR3 is TGTGCCAGCAGCTCGAGGAGGCGGGGGGGTAGTGAGCAGTTCTTC. The full variable domain, completed using reference TRBV5-8 and TRBJ2-1, is EAGVTQSPTHLIKTRGQQATLRCSPISGHTSVYWYQQALGLGLQFLLWYDEGEERNRGNFPPRFSGRQFPNYSSELNVNALELEDSALYLCASSSRRRGGSEQFFGPGTRLTVL.

The genes are TRBV5-1 and TRBJ1-1; 7 bases map to TRBD1. Germline trimming cut 4 bases from V and 7 bases from J; bases unmatched to any gene: 4. The CDR3 consists of 12 residues. The V gene's germline CDR1 is SGHRS and CDR2 YFSETQ. The CDR3 loop reads CASSTNRGEAFF. CDR3 DNA sequence: TGCGCCAGCAGCACAAACAGGGGTGAAGCTTTCTTT.

To note about this clone: At one end the junction does not follow the germline gene, possibly because of a read error. The genes are TRBV11-3 and TRBJ2-3; tentatively, D is TRBD2 (7 bases). The CDR3 loop spans 17 amino acids. Germline V gene lookup returns CDR1 SGHNT and CDR2 YENEEA. The CDR3 region is CASSPRLSGERTDTQCF. The CDR3 bases are TGTGCCAGCAGCCCCCGGCTCAGCGGGGAGCGGACAGATACGCAGTGTTTT.

The chain couples TRBV6-6 to TRBJ1-5, with D uncertain. Trimming cost V 3 bases and J 0 bases, with 9 bases left between them. Per the germline V gene, CDR1 is MNHNY and CDR2 is SVGAGI (reference sequence). This CDR3 is built from 15 residues. CDR3 nucleotides: TGTGCCAGCAGTTATGCGGCGGATAGCAATCAGCCCCAGCATTTT. As protein: CASSYAADSNQPQHF.

The chain carries TRBV28 and TRBJ2-7, with 11 bases aligning to TRBD2. V lost 6 bases, J lost 2 bases, and 3 bases stayed unmatched. The CDR3 spans 14 residues. From germline, CDR1 is MDHEN and CDR2 SYDVKM. The DNA for the CDR3 is TGTGCCAGCAGACTAGCGGGGGACGCCTACGAGCAGTACTTC. It yields the protein CASRLAGDAYEQYF. The variable domain in full, with the rest retrieved from reference TRBV28 and TRBJ2-7, is DVKVTQSSRYLVKRTGEKVFLECVQDMDHENMFWYRQDPGLGLRLIYFSYDVKMKEKGDIPEGYSVSREKKERFSLILESASTNQTSMYLCASRLAGDAYEQYFGPGTRLTVT.

The chain links TRBV18 to TRBJ2-7, with D possibly being TRBD1 (5 bases). V lost 3 bases and J 5 bases, leaving 11 bases between the germline ends. This CDR3 is 13 amino acids long. Germline CDR1 KGHSH, CDR2 LQKENI. The DNA for the CDR3 is TGTGCCAGCTCACCTCAGACAGCCCACGAGCAGTACTTC. Its protein product is CASSPQTAHEQYF. The full variable domain, completed using reference TRBV18 and TRBJ2-7, is NAGVMQNPRHLVRRRGQEARLRCSPMKGHSHVYWYRQLPEEGLKFMVYLQKENIIDESGMPKERFSAEFPKEGPSILRIQQVVRGDSAAYFCASSPQTAHEQYFGPGTRLTVT.

The rearrangement joins TRBV28 to TRBJ1-1; D uncertain. V was pared by 2 bases and J by 2 bases, with 15 bases between. The CDR3 length is 16 residues. Germline V gene sequence: CDR1 MDHEN, CDR2 SYDVKM. CDR3 residues: CASSLHTSTGNTEAFF. For the CDR3, the DNA is TGTGCCAGCAGTTTACACACATCAACGGGTAACACTGAAGCTTTCTTT. Based on the CDR3 plus reference TRBV28 and TRBJ1-1, the full variable domain is DVKVTQSSRYLVKRTGEKVFLECVQDMDHENMFWYRQDPGLGLRLIYFSYDVKMKEKGDIPEGYSVSREKKERFSLILESASTNQTSMYLCASSLHTSTGNTEAFFGQGTRLTVV.

The J gene is TRBJ2-2, the V gene TRBV5-1; 9 positions agree with TRBD2. This CDR3 region has 16 residues. Trimming at V came to 6 bases and at J to 3 bases, leaving 9 bases not matched to a gene. Germline assignment: CDR1 SGHRS and CDR2 YFSETQ. CDR3 sequence reads: CASTNSGGRHTGELFF. CDR3 sequence (DNA): TGCGCCAGCACCAATAGCGGGGGCCGTCACACCGGGGAGCTGTTTTTT. Supplemented by reference TRBV5-1 and TRBJ2-2, the full variable domain reads KAGVTQTPRYLIKTRGQQVTLSCSPISGHRSVSWYQQTPGQGLQFLFEYFSETQRNKGNFPGRFSGRQFSNSRSEMNVSTLELGDSALYLCASTNSGGRHTGELFFGEGSRLTVL.

The genes are TRBV5-1 and TRBJ2-7, with 16 bases lining up with TRBD2. Germline-derived CDR1 and CDR2 are SGHRS and YFSETQ. CDR3 length: 16 residues. Unmatched junction bases numbered 5, after V lost 4 bases and J lost 4 bases. In nucleotides, the CDR3 is TGCGCCAGCAGCCCTGGGACTAGCGGGAGGGGATACGAGCAGTACTTC. Amino acid sequence: CASSPGTSGRGYEQYF.

The gene calls are TRBV28 and TRBJ2-3, with TRBD2 identical over 7 bases. In germline, CDR1 is MDHEN, CDR2 SYDVKM. CDR3 length equals 14 residues. The V segment lost 6 bases and the J segment 8 bases; nucleotides outside the gene matches: 11. CDR3 residues: CASSPRTSPATQYF. In DNA, the CDR3 is TGTGCCAGCAGCCCAAGGACTAGTCCTGCTACGCAGTATTTT.

The chain has TRBV4-2 and TRBJ2-2; 8 bases align to TRBD1. The CDR3 runs to 17 residues. The germline V gene has CDR1 LGHNA and CDR2 YNFKEQ. Unmatched junction bases numbered 10, after V lost 1 base and J lost 6 bases. The CDR3 DNA follows: TGTGCCAGCAGCCAAGTTTCCAACAGGGGGATCGCCGGGGAGCTGTTTTTT. Translated, it gives CASSQVSNRGIAGELFF.

The table lists this clone with a few counts. This chain connects TRBV30 to TRBJ1-1, with D tentatively TRBD1 (6 bases). V lost 3 bases and J 1 base, leaving 12 bases between the germline ends. This CDR3 has 14 amino acids. Germline loops: CDR1 GTSNPN, CDR2 SVGIG (reference sequence). CDR3 sequence reads: CAWRTGQSNTEAFF. CDR3 nucleotides: TGTGCCTGGAGAACTGGACAGTCGAACACTGAAGCTTTCTTT.

The genes are TRBV7-9 and TRBJ2-7; 12 nucleotides align to TRBD1. In germline, CDR1 is SEHNR, CDR2 FQNEAQ (reference sequence). The CDR3 runs to 15 residues. Germline trimming cut 4 bases from V and 6 bases from J; bases unmatched to any gene: 7. The CDR3 DNA is TGTGCCAGCAGCTGGGGGACAGGGGGCCCCCTCGAGCAGTACTTC. It encodes CASSWGTGGPLEQYF.

V gene TRBV2 combines with J gene TRBJ2-6; TRBD1 is a possible D gene (5 bases). Trimming left V 4 bases short and J 4 bases short, with 17 bases between. Looked up from germline, CDR1 is SNHLY and CDR2 is FYNNEI. There are 17 residues in the CDR3. The CDR3 nucleotides are TGTGCCAGCAGTGTAGGCAGGGTGGGATACGGGGCCAACGTCCTGACTTTC. Translation gives CASSVGRVGYGANVLTF.

The chain has TRBV30 and TRBJ2-6; 7 positions agree with TRBD1. CDR1 and CDR2 from the germline V gene are GTSNPN and SVGIG (reference sequence). V dropped 8 bases and J dropped 2; count of bases not matched to a gene: 3. There are 13 residues in the CDR3. In nucleotides, the CDR3 is TGTGCCACAGACAGGGCTGGGGCCAACGTCCTGACTTTC. This encodes CATDRAGANVLTF.

This chain connects TRBV6-1 to TRBJ1-5; TRBD1 matches at 9 bases. Germline lookup yields CDR1 MNHNS and CDR2 SASEGT. J was trimmed by 3 bases and V by 5 bases; bases with no gene match: 5. This CDR3 region has 15 residues. CDR3 region: CASSPDRGLNQPQHF. For the CDR3, the DNA is TGTGCCAGCAGTCCGGACAGGGGCCTCAATCAGCCCCAGCATTTT.

The chain uses TRBV6-5 and TRBJ1-4; TRBD1 aligns across 7 bases. CDR3 length equals 14 residues. Germline assignment: CDR1 MNHEY and CDR2 SVGAGI. V was clipped by 6 bases and J by 5 bases; unmatched bases: 6. CDR3 sequence: CASRPQGRNEKLFF. In DNA form, the CDR3 reads TGTGCCAGCAGACCACAGGGGAGGAATGAAAAACTGTTTTTT.

The rearrangement uses TRBV29-1 and TRBJ2-1; a weak D match, TRBD2 (5 bases). Deletions cut 4 bases from V and 6 bases from J, with 10 bases between. There are 12 residues in the CDR3. The germline CDR1 and CDR2 sequences are SQVTM and ANQGSEA. This chain's CDR3 is CSVVAAGNEQFF. The CDR3 coding sequence is TGCAGCGTTGTTGCCGCGGGCAATGAGCAGTTCTTC.

The gene calls are TRBV10-3 and TRBJ2-5; D ambiguous. CDR3 length: 13 amino acids. Germline loops: CDR1 ENHRY, CDR2 SYGVKD. Trimming took 4 bases from V and 2 from J, leaving 8 bases between them. CDR3 residues: CAISGAVQETQYF. As DNA, the CDR3 is TGTGCCATCAGTGGGGCCGTACAAGAGACCCAGTACTTC.

J is TRBJ2-5 and V is TRBV7-8; TRBD2 matches 9 bases. With 6 bases clipped from V and 1 base from J, the junction kept 12 bases outside the gene matches. This CDR3 comprises 17 residues. CDR1 SGHVS and CDR2 FQNEAQ come from the germline V gene. CDR3 sequence reads: CASRLTSGYSLQETQYF. For the CDR3, the DNA is TGTGCCAGCAGGTTGACTAGCGGCTACTCTCTCCAAGAGACCCAGTACTTC.